These T cell receptor beta chains were read from a single sample in a study of beta chain features in type 1 diabetes. Libraries were prepared by immunoSEQ multiplex PCR; TCRdb keeps only in-frame clonotypes and omits some of them. The profile shows around 360,000 clones, around 12% of them singletons. Sample: naive CD4+ T cells from blood. These receptors originate from a woman aged 18-35 years with type 1 diabetes. Each CDR3 is given with its conserved first and last residue. Fields, in order: clone size, CDR3 length, V gene, J gene, D gene, CDR3 protein, CDR3 DNA. A D gene is named only where the DNA matches it firmly. Clone size is stated in some rows and not others, as once, few, many or a class when expanded.

size: few
length: 11
V: TRBV20-1
J: TRBJ2-7
D: .
CDR3: CSAGPSDEQYF
DNA: TGCAGTGCTGGGCCCTCCGACGAGCAGTACTTC

size: few
length: 16
V: TRBV7-9
J: TRBJ2-3
D: .
CDR3: CASSLASGVTTDTQYF
DNA: TGTGCCAGCAGCTTAGCTTCGGGGGTTACCACAGATACGCAGTATTTT

size: few
length: 14
V: TRBV27
J: TRBJ1-2
D: .
CDR3: CASSASGSRSGYTF
DNA: TGTGCCAGCAGTGCTTCGGGGTCTAGGTCTGGCTACACCTTC

size: few
length: 14
V: TRBV5-6
J: TRBJ2-7
D: TRBD1
CDR3: CASSFWDRTYEQYF
DNA: TGTGCCAGCAGCTTTTGGGACAGGACCTACGAGCAGTACTTC

size: once
length: 15
V: TRBV5-4
J: TRBJ1-1
D: TRBD1
CDR3: CASIQTGGGNTEAFF
DNA: TGTGCCAGCATCCAGACAGGGGGGGGGAACACTGAAGCTTTCTTT

size: few
length: 17
V: TRBV29-1
J: TRBJ1-1
D: TRBD1
CDR3: CSAGIRGRPVSNTEAFF
DNA: TGCAGCGCGGGAATCAGGGGGCGCCCAGTATCGAACACTGAAGCTTTCTTT

size: few
length: 17
V: TRBV7-9
J: TRBJ2-3
D: TRBD2
CDR3: CASSSWGGRRRGDTQYF
DNA: TGTGCCAGCAGCTCGTGGGGGGGACGTAGGAGGGGAGATACGCAGTATTTT

size: .
length: 16
V: TRBV5-1
J: TRBJ2-1
D: TRBD1
CDR3: CASSFTDRGRLGEQFF
DNA: TGCGCCAGCAGCTTTACGGACAGGGGGCGACTGGGTGAGCAGTTCTTC

size: few
length: 11
V: TRBV20-1
J: TRBJ1-1
D: .
CDR3: CSARQNTEAFF
DNA: TGCAGTGCTAGACAGAACACTGAAGCTTTCTTT

size: .
length: 13
V: TRBV30
J: TRBJ2-5
D: TRBD1
CDR3: CAWAGTAQETQYF
DNA: TGTGCCTGGGCCGGGACAGCCCAAGAGACCCAGTACTTC